This T cell receptor beta chain was sequenced for a study of neoadjuvant anti-PD-1 for oral cavity cancer. Time point denoted: after neoadjuvant nivolumab, at surgical resection. The V gene's germline CDR1 is SEHNR and CDR2 FQNEAQ (reference sequence). This CDR3 contains 15 residues. V was clipped by 5 bases and J by 3 bases; unmatched bases: 10. Sequenced by immunoSEQ multiplex PCR; TCRdb stores in-frame clones only, minus some. The sample lists over 65,000 clones; 70% to 90% were seen once. This receptor was identified in a person aged 35-79 years with oral cavity squamous cell carcinoma. Material: PBMCs, obtained after nivolumab (anti-PD-1) treatment. The chain couples TRBV7-9 to TRBJ2-7; 7 bases agree with TRBD1. CDR3 amino acids: CASSDATGLIYEQYF. The CDR3 DNA follows: TGTGCCAGCAGCGACGCGACAGGGCTAATCTACGAGCAGTACTTC. Using reference TRBV7-9 and TRBJ2-7 for the parts outside the CDR3, the full variable domain is DTGVSQNPRHKITKRGQNVTFRCDPISEHNRLYWYRQTLGQGPEFLTYFQNEAQLEKSRLLSDRFSAERPKGSFSTLEIQRTEQGDSAMYLCASSDATGLIYEQYFGPGTRLTVT.